The 25 T cell receptor beta chains in this list originate from one sample, sequenced in a study of identical twins. MiXCR, run by TCRdb on the 5' RACE reads, gives a single entry per CDR3 protein. The sample lists about 890,000 distinct CDR3 sequences, about 12% occurring once. The same data also went into a second study, on yellow fever vaccine responses in identical twins.

The specimen was PBMCs. Every receptor here comes from a woman aged 18-29 years in good health.

This sequence joins TRBV15 and TRBJ2-1, with TRBD1 matching over 10 bases. Germline V gives CDR1 LNHNV, CDR2 YYDKDF (reference sequence). There are 17 residues in the CDR3. V lost 4 bases to trimming and J lost 4 bases; unmatched junction nucleotides: 10. The CDR3 protein is CATSTRDRGHRYNEQFF. CDR3 bases: TGTGCCACCAGCACTAGGGACAGGGGCCATAGGTACAATGAGCAGTTCTTC.

This clonotype was observed a handful of times. V is TRBV5-1 and J is TRBJ2-5; TRBD1 aligns across 11 bases. V dropped 4 bases and J dropped 3; count of bases not matched to a gene: 8. This CDR3 has 16 residues. Germline CDR1 reads SGHRS; CDR2 reads YFSETQ. The CDR3 region is CASSPLGTGGKETQYF. CDR3 coding DNA: TGCGCCAGCAGCCCCCTCGGGACAGGGGGGAAAGAGACCCAGTACTTC.

This clonotype was detected only a few times. The DNA for the CDR3 is TGCGCCAGCAGCCAAGTAGGGGTAACTAATGAAAAACTGTTTTTT. It is translated as CASSQVGVTNEKLFF. The chain uses TRBV4-1 and TRBJ1-4, with D possibly TRBD1 on 5 matching bases. Trimming pared 1 base from V and 1 base from J, leaving 7 bases between. Germline assignment: CDR1 MGHRA and CDR2 YSYEKL. The CDR3 runs to 15 residues.

This clonotype was seen only a few times. V and J are TRBV6-6 and TRBJ2-3; D not resolved. This CDR3 is built from 13 residues. Trimming took off 5 bases at V and 2 bases at J, with 8 bases between the two ends. Germline lookup yields CDR1 MNHNY and CDR2 SVGAGI (reference sequence). Written as DNA, the CDR3 is TGTGCCAGCAGTGCTACGATCACAGATACGCAGTATTTT. It yields the protein CASSATITDTQYF.

The sample holds a few counts of this clonotype. This chain uses TRBV3-1 with TRBJ1-1, with a tentative D call TRBD1 (5 bases). CDR1 is LGHDT, CDR2 YNNKEL, per germline (reference sequence). V was cut by 1 base and J by 9 bases, with 18 bases left in between. This CDR3 spans 15 amino acids. The CDR3 DNA is TGTGCCAGCAGCCAAGCGCCAGGGCCGGGCTTGAAAGCTTTCTTT. Translating it yields CASSQAPGPGLKAFF.

The chain recombines TRBV5-1 with TRBJ2-2; 8 nucleotides match TRBD1. There are 14 residues in the CDR3. CDR1 is SGHRS, CDR2 YFSETQ, per germline. V trimming: 4 bases; J trimming: 6 bases; junction bases outside the gene matches: 5. CDR3 nucleotide sequence: TGCGCCAGCAGCACCCAGGGGGCCCCCGGGGAGCTGTTTTTT. The encoded protein is CASSTQGAPGELFF.

The table lists this clonotype with a few counts. V usage is TRBV12-3 or TRBV12-4 and J usage is TRBJ2-2; D is unclear. The CDR3 has 11 residues. V lost 8 bases and J 6 bases, leaving 7 bases between the germline ends. The CDR3 protein is CASFGAGELFF. CDR3 DNA: TGTGCCAGCTTTGGGGCCGGGGAGCTGTTTTTT.

The V and J genes are TRBV27 and TRBJ1-1; TRBD1 matches 11 bases. The V segment lost 4 bases and the J segment 0 bases; nucleotides outside the gene matches: 1. The CDR3 spans 15 residues. Germline CDR1 is MNHEY and CDR2 is SMNVEV (reference sequence). The CDR3 is CASSWTGGLNTEAFF. For the CDR3, the DNA is TGTGCCAGCAGTTGGACAGGGGGCTTGAACACTGAAGCTTTCTTT.

V gene TRBV4-1 combines with J gene TRBJ2-5, with 13 bases aligning to TRBD2. Trimming cost V 5 bases and J 1 base; bases outside gene matches: 13. The CDR3 covers 19 residues. Per germline, CDR1 MGHRA and CDR2 YSYEKL. As DNA, the CDR3 is TGCGCCAGCAGCAGACATACTAGCGGGGGGGCCCGGGGCCAAGAGACCCAGTACTTC. It translates to CASSRHTSGGARGQETQYF.

The V and J genes are TRBV3-1 and TRBJ2-2; D is uncertain. Germline values: CDR1 LGHDT, CDR2 YNNKEL (reference sequence). The CDR3 has 15 amino acids. Trimming removed 8 bases at V and 2 bases at J, with 15 bases between. CDR3 residues: CASRRKNINTGELFF. CDR3 nucleotide sequence: TGTGCCAGCCGAAGGAAGAACATTAACACCGGGGAGCTGTTTTTT.

This clonotype came up a few times. The chain is built from TRBV20-1 and TRBJ2-7; a possible D gene is TRBD2 (6 bases). V lost 3 bases and J lost 2, with 14 bases in between. This CDR3 has 14 amino acids. The V gene's germline CDR1 is DFQATT and CDR2 SNEGSKA (reference sequence). CDR3 coding DNA: TGCAGTGCTAGCGGGACTCACCAGACCTACGAGCAGTACTTC. Translating gives CSASGTHQTYEQYF.

This clonotype was seen at least ten times. This sequence joins TRBV12-3 or TRBV12-4 and TRBJ2-3; D gene ambiguous. Between the trimmed V and J ends, which lost 5 bases and 1 base, there was a span of 19 bases. This CDR3 comprises 17 residues. Here the CDR3 reads CASSSLSSWPGTDTQYF. The CDR3 DNA is TGTGCCAGCAGTAGCCTAAGTAGTTGGCCCGGCACAGATACGCAGTATTTT.

In the case of this clonotype: A junction end diverges from the germline sequence, so it may reflect a read error. The gene calls are TRBV12-3 or TRBV12-4 and TRBJ2-2; 7 positions match TRBD1. The CDR3 is 15 amino acids. The CDR3 here is CASRLGGRRTGELFF. The CDR3 nucleotides are TGTGCCAGCAGATTAGGGGGCCGGCGGACCGGGGAGCTGTTTTTT.

The V and J genes are TRBV5-6 and TRBJ2-7; 7 nucleotides match TRBD1. Germline V gene lookup returns CDR1 SGHDT and CDR2 YYEEEE. The V gene end was trimmed by 1 base and the J gene end by 7 bases; junction bases not matched to a gene: 8. CDR3 length: 14 amino acids. For the CDR3, the DNA is TGTGCCAGCAGCTTGACGACGGGACAGCGGGAGCAGTACTTC. Protein product: CASSLTTGQREQYF.

This clonotype has a count of ten or more. V is TRBV27 and J is TRBJ1-1; TRBD1 is a possible D gene (5 bases). The length of the CDR3 is 13 residues. Germline assignment: CDR1 MNHEY and CDR2 SMNVEV (reference sequence). Trimming took off 4 bases at V and 1 base at J, with 7 bases between the two ends. The CDR3 nucleotides are TGTGCCAGCAGTTGGGGACCGAACACTGAAGCTTTCTTT. Protein product: CASSWGPNTEAFF.

This clonotype was counted only a few times. The chain is built from TRBV5-1 and TRBJ2-1; D is unresolved. V lost 4 bases to trimming and J lost 6 bases, with 11 bases between them. Germline CDR1 reads SGHRS; CDR2 reads YFSETQ. The CDR3 is 13 amino acids. This chain's CDR3 is CASSLIGTNEQFF. The DNA for the CDR3 is TGCGCCAGCAGCCTGATTGGCACCAATGAGCAGTTCTTC.

The V gene is TRBV20-1, the J gene TRBJ2-3; D not certain. The length of the CDR3 is 13 residues. Germline CDR1 DFQATT, CDR2 SNEGSKA (reference sequence). The ends were cut back, 3 bases at V and 5 bases at J, with 12 bases in the middle. The CDR3 DNA sequence: TGCAGTGCTAGCTTCTTGGTCGGAGATACGCAGTATTTT. Translation gives CSASFLVGDTQYF.

CDR3: CATSDHTSGGTSSYNEQFF. The CDR3 DNA reads TGTGCCACCAGTGATCATACTAGCGGGGGGACCAGCTCCTACAATGAGCAGTTCTTC. The J gene is TRBJ2-1, the V gene TRBV24-1; 12 bases agree with TRBD2. The CDR3 covers 19 residues. The V gene's germline CDR1 is KGHDR and CDR2 SFDVKD. V lost 3 bases and J lost 0; bases outside the gene matches: 8.

The V gene is TRBV6-1, the J gene TRBJ2-5; no reliable D call. The CDR3 runs 15 residues. The germline V gene encodes CDR1 MNHNS and CDR2 SASEGT. V was cut by 1 base and J by 5 bases, with 14 bases left in between. CDR3 region: CASSEVGSRVETQYF. The CDR3 nucleotides read TGTGCCAGCAGTGAAGTAGGTTCAAGGGTGGAGACCCAGTACTTC.

The sample holds a few counts of this clonotype. V is TRBV24-1 and J is TRBJ2-2; D might be TRBD1 (5 bases). From germline, CDR1 is KGHDR and CDR2 SFDVKD. The CDR3 has 14 residues. Between the trimmed V and J ends, which lost 6 bases and 0 bases, there was a span of 7 bases. CDR3 bases: TGTGCCACCAGTCCCAGGGCGAACACCGGGGAGCTGTTTTTT. Translating gives CATSPRANTGELFF.

This clonotype was recorded many times. V and J are TRBV3-1 and TRBJ1-1; D gene ambiguous. CDR3 length: 15 residues. Trimming shortened V by 2 bases and J by 1 base, and 11 bases separated the two germline ends. Germline CDR1 LGHDT, CDR2 YNNKEL (reference sequence). DNA for the CDR3: TGTGCCAGCAGCCAAATGACGTCCGGGAACACTGAAGCTTTCTTT. This encodes CASSQMTSGNTEAFF.

This chain uses TRBV7-8 with TRBJ2-1, with TRBD2 matching over 14 bases. The CDR3 runs to 19 residues. Germline V gene lookup returns CDR1 SGHVS and CDR2 FQNEAQ. The J segment lost 0 bases and the V segment lost 4 bases, leaving 8 bases of the junction unmatched. CDR3 in amino acids: CASSYRLGTSGSSYNEQFF. The CDR3 DNA reads as TGTGCCAGCAGCTACCGACTAGGGACTAGCGGGAGCTCCTACAATGAGCAGTTCTTC.

This clonotype was found a few times. The chain recombines TRBV5-4 with TRBJ2-7, with TRBD2 matching 12 bases. V was clipped by 2 bases and J by 5 bases; unmatched bases: 2. CDR3 length equals 14 residues. Germline V gives CDR1 SGHNT, CDR2 YYREEE (reference sequence). The CDR3 spells CASSFWTSGNEQYF. In DNA, the CDR3 is TGTGCCAGCAGCTTCTGGACTAGCGGGAACGAGCAGTACTTC.

The chain uses TRBV18 and TRBJ2-7, with D possibly called TRBD1 or TRBD2 (5 bases each). The length of the CDR3 is 12 residues. The germline V and J ends were trimmed by 4 bases and 7 bases, with 11 bases remaining between them. Germline CDR1 and CDR2: KGHSH and LQKENI. CDR3: CASSRRDGEQYF. The CDR3 DNA follows: TGTGCCAGCTCACGCAGGGACGGGGAGCAGTACTTC.

This clonotype showed up just a few times. This chain joins TRBV3-1 and TRBJ2-5; 8 nucleotides line up with TRBD2. Trimming cost V 6 bases and J 5 bases; bases outside gene matches: 8. This CDR3 region has 14 residues. Germline-derived CDR1 and CDR2 are LGHDT and YNNKEL (reference sequence). The CDR3 coding sequence is TGTGCCAGCAGTCGAGATCGACTAGCGGAGACCCAGTACTTC. Translated, it gives CASSRDRLAETQYF.